This T cell receptor beta chain originates from a study of cytomegalovirus exposure and HLA in healthy donors. CDR3 size: 18 residues. After removal of 4 bases from V and 6 bases from J, the junction contained 12 bases not matched to a gene. The germline V gene encodes CDR1 SGHRS and CDR2 YFSETQ. The donors comprised healthy bone marrow donors. A multiplex PCR was run with 60 Vbeta primers and 13 Jbeta primers. TCRdb's copy holds only in-frame clones and misses some; the assay was immunoSEQ multiplex PCR. The data contain under 200,000 clones, 65% to 80% of them singletons. General study findings and limits: Excluded were some V segments that proved indistinguishable, including TRBV6-2 and TRBV6-3. In a later analysis, a genetic analysis reported fewer productive-TCR N-insertions in an Asian-associated ancestry cluster than the cohort average. Prior analysis indicated that the majority of TCR beta V segments exhibited productivity approximately 87% or approximately 30% of the time.

Remarks on this clone: Antigen: not known.

The source material was PBMCs. V gene TRBV5-1 combines with J gene TRBJ2-2, with 13 nucleotides matching TRBD2. The sequence derives from a woman between 40 and 50 years old in good health and CMV-seropositive. In DNA form, the CDR3 reads TGCGCCAGCAGCGCCGGACTAGCGGGAGTTTATGGGGCCGGGGAGCTGTTTTTT. It codes for CASSAGLAGVYGAGELFF.